The 16 T cell receptor beta chains given below trace back to one sample, sequenced in a study of cytomegalovirus exposure and HLA in healthy donors. Using immunoSEQ multiplex PCR, the repertoire was profiled, and TCRdb retains in-frame clones only, with some absent. In the table there are about 180,000 clones, 85% of which are singletons. Sequencing was done on a sample of PBMCs. Source of these receptors: a man aged 18 to 29 in good health and CMV-seropositive.

The CDR3 is CASGGNEQFF. The CDR3 nucleotides are TGTGCCAGCGGGGGGAATGAGCAGTTCTTC. The V and J genes are TRBV27 and TRBJ2-1, with D perhaps matching TRBD2 (6 bases). The CDR3 contains 10 residues. V dropped 8 bases and J dropped 7 bases, with 6 bases sitting between them. Germline CDR1 reads MNHEY; CDR2 reads SMNVEV (reference sequence).

This clone was observed a handful of times. The CDR3 DNA reads TGTGCCAGCAGATCGGACAGGGGGCTAGAAAAACTGTTTTTT. It yields the protein CASRSDRGLEKLFF. This rearrangement joins TRBV2 to TRBJ1-4; 11 bases are a match to TRBD1. Germline CDR1 is SNHLY and CDR2 is FYNNEI. J lost 8 bases, V lost 6 bases, and 5 bases had no gene match. The CDR3 extends over 14 amino acids.

V gene TRBV4-1 combines with J gene TRBJ2-7; TRBD1 agrees at 7 bases. With 3 bases clipped from V and 6 bases from J, the junction kept 11 bases outside the gene matches. CDR1 and CDR2 (germline): MGHRA, YSYEKL. The CDR3 runs to 15 residues. DNA for the CDR3: TGCGCCAGCAGCCACCCCGGACAGGTCCCGGGCGAGCAGTACTTC. This codes for CASSHPGQVPGEQYF.

This clone has at least ten counts. Different DNA sequences within this sample yield the same CDR3. The rearrangement links TRBV7-9 to TRBJ2-7; 8 bases fit TRBD1. The V gene end was trimmed by 6 bases and the J gene end by 3 bases; junction bases not matched to a gene: 1. The CDR3 runs 12 residues. Germline CDR1 and CDR2: SEHNR and FQNEAQ (reference sequence). In DNA form, the CDR3 reads TGTGCCAGCAGTACAGGGGGCTACGAGCAGTACTTC. This codes for CASSTGGYEQYF.

This sequence joins TRBV28 and TRBJ1-2; TRBD1 is a possible D gene (6 bases). Germline CDR1 and CDR2: MDHEN and SYDVKM. The CDR3 runs 13 residues. The V and J ends lost 6 bases and 6 bases respectively, with 14 bases between them. CDR3 in amino acids: CASSQGIKDGYTF. The CDR3 DNA reads TGTGCCAGCAGCCAGGGGATTAAGGATGGCTACACCTTC.

This rearrangement joins TRBV5-6 to TRBJ2-7; a possible D gene is TRBD2 (6 bases). The length of the CDR3 is 14 residues. The germline V gene encodes CDR1 SGHDT and CDR2 YYEEEE. The V end lost 4 bases, the J end lost 1 base, and 12 bases lay between the germline ends. CDR3 region: CASSREVGSYEQYF. Here the CDR3 DNA reads TGTGCCAGCAGCAGGGAGGTCGGATCCTACGAGCAGTACTTC. Based on the CDR3 plus reference TRBV5-6 and TRBJ2-7, the full variable domain is DAGVTQSPTHLIKTRGQQVTLRCSPKSGHDTVSWYQQALGQGPQFIFQYYEEEERQRGNFPDRFSGHQFPNYSSELNVNALLLGDSALYLCASSREVGSYEQYFGPGTRLTVT.

The J gene is TRBJ2-3, the V gene TRBV6-1; D remains unclear. The germline gives CDR1 MNHNS, CDR2 SASEGT. V lost 2 bases to trimming and J lost 1 base, with 7 bases between them. The CDR3 contains 14 residues. This CDR3 is CASSENQGTDTQYF. CDR3 coding DNA: TGTGCCAGCAGTGAAAACCAGGGCACAGATACGCAGTATTTT.

The chain carries TRBV7-9 and TRBJ2-7; D might be TRBD2 (6 bases). The germline V and J ends were trimmed by 8 bases and 2 bases, with 10 bases remaining between them. Looked up from germline, CDR1 is SEHNR and CDR2 is FQNEAQ (reference sequence). The CDR3 is made up of 12 amino acids. This CDR3 reads CASDAGTYEQYF. Written as DNA, the CDR3 is TGTGCCAGCGACGCGGGGACCTACGAGCAGTACTTC.

This rearrangement joins TRBV30 to TRBJ2-3, with 9 bases that match TRBD1. After removal of 6 bases from V and 1 base from J, the junction contained 2 bases not matched to a gene. The CDR3 totals 13 residues. CDR1 and CDR2 (germline): GTSNPN, SVGIG (reference sequence). For the CDR3, the DNA is TGTGCCTGCCGGGACAGGGGCACAGATACGCAGTATTTT. This sequence encodes CACRDRGTDTQYF.

V gene TRBV19 combines with J gene TRBJ2-7; 7 positions agree with TRBD2. Germline V CDR1 and CDR2: LNHDA, SQIVND (reference sequence). The V segment lost 8 bases and the J segment 0 bases; nucleotides outside the gene matches: 4. This CDR3 is built from 13 residues. The CDR3 DNA follows: TGTGCCAGTTCCGGGACTAACTCCTACGAGCAGTACTTC. Protein product: CASSGTNSYEQYF.

In its sample, this clone was seen a few times. J is TRBJ1-4 and V is TRBV6-5; 7 nucleotides match TRBD1. The CDR3 totals 14 residues. V lost 4 bases, J lost 8 bases, and 7 bases stayed unmatched. Germline CDR1 is MNHEY and CDR2 is SVGAGI. Written as DNA, the CDR3 is TGTGCCAGCAGTTCTGGGGACAGACCCGAAAAACTGTTTTTT. Its translation: CASSSGDRPEKLFF.

This clone was detected a few times. This chain uses TRBV4-1 with TRBJ1-1, with 7 positions matching TRBD1. The J segment lost 3 bases and the V segment lost 4 bases, leaving 8 bases of the junction unmatched. There are 15 residues in the CDR3. Germline V CDR1 and CDR2: MGHRA, YSYEKL. The CDR3 sequence is CASSLTGAQHTEAFF. The CDR3 coding sequence is TGCGCCAGCAGCCTAACAGGGGCTCAACACACTGAAGCTTTCTTT.

The V gene is TRBV6-1, the J gene TRBJ1-2; 8 nucleotides match TRBD1. The trim removed 3 bases at V and 8 bases at J, leaving 11 bases unmatched. Germline assignment: CDR1 MNHNS and CDR2 SASEGT. This CDR3 spans 15 amino acids. The CDR3 DNA reads as TGTGCCAGCAGTGACCTCGGACAGGGTAATCGGGGCTACACCTTC. It specifies CASSDLGQGNRGYTF.

The chain employs TRBV18 and TRBJ2-7, with a weak D call TRBD1 (8 bases). The CDR3 consists of 17 residues. Germline lookup yields CDR1 KGHSH and CDR2 LQKENI. Trimming took 2 bases from V and 5 from J, leaving 22 bases between them. CDR3 sequence reads: CASSPGQTGEGFHEQYF. In DNA, the CDR3 is TGTGCCAGCTCACCAGGGCAGACAGGGGAGGGTTTCCACGAGCAGTACTTC. Filled out from reference TRBV18 and TRBJ2-7, the complete variable domain reads NAGVMQNPRHLVRRRGQEARLRCSPMKGHSHVYWYRQLPEEGLKFMVYLQKENIIDESGMPKERFSAEFPKEGPSILRIQQVVRGDSAAYFCASSPGQTGEGFHEQYFGPGTRLTVT.

The J gene is TRBJ2-3, the V gene TRBV5-1, with TRBD2 identical over 7 bases. This CDR3 spans 16 amino acids. Germline V lookup: CDR1 SGHRS, CDR2 YFSETQ. Losses at the gene ends were 0 bases for V and 0 bases for J; bases not matched to a gene: 4. In nucleotides, the CDR3 is TGCGCCAGCAGCTTGGCCGTTAGCGGGAGCACAGATACGCAGTATTTT. Its protein product is CASSLAVSGSTDTQYF.

The chain joins TRBV11-1 to TRBJ2-1; 8 bases fit TRBD2. The CDR3 is made up of 15 amino acids. CDR1 is SGHAT and CDR2 is FQDESV in the germline V gene (reference sequence). J lost 5 bases, V lost 5 bases, and 8 bases had no gene match. The CDR3 loop reads CASSLGTRYDNEQFF. In DNA form, the CDR3 reads TGTGCCAGCAGCCTAGGGACTAGATATGACAATGAGCAGTTCTTC.